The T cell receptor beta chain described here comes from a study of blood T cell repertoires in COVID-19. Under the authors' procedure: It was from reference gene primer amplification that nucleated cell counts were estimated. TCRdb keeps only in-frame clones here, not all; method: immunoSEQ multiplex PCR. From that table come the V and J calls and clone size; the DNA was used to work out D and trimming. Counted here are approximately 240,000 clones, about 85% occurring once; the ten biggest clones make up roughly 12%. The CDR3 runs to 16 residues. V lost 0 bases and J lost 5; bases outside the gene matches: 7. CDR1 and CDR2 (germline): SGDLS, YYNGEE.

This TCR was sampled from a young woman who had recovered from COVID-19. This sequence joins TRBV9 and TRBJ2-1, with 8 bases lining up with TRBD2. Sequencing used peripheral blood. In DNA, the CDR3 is TGTGCCAGCAGCGTAGGAACTAGCGGCGCCCACAATGAGCAGTTCTTC. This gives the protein CASSVGTSGAHNEQFF.